This T cell receptor (beta chain) was identified in a study of blood T cell repertoires in COVID-19. Across the whole study: Whether acute or convalescent, the COVID-19 samples came from the United States, Italy and Spain.

Assignment of participants to cohorts was predicated upon participant-reported clinical history. Two consecutive negative NP/OP PCR tests, clearance, or resolved symptoms defined Cohort 3 recovery. The authors' processing: Reference gene primer amplification yielded estimated nucleated cell counts. Data came from immunoSEQ multiplex PCR; TCRdb stores just in-frame clones and leaves some out. The D gene and trimming were derived from the DNA, and the V and J assignments and clone size from that table. The sample holds some 170,000 clones, 65% to 90% seen once. Trimming cost V 6 bases and J 6 bases; bases outside gene matches: 4. The CDR3 has 12 amino acids. The germline V gene encodes CDR1 MGHDK and CDR2 SYGVNS.

The specimen was PBMCs or T cells enriched from blood (not recorded which). V usage is TRBV25-1 and J usage is TRBJ1-1; TRBD1 matches at 7 bases. The source is a man aged 45-65 years who had recovered from COVID-19. The CDR3 region is CASSYRGAEAFF. As DNA, the CDR3 is TGTGCCAGCAGCTACAGGGGCGCTGAAGCTTTCTTT.